Each of the 12 T cell receptor beta chains below was sequenced from the same sample in a study of shared clonotypes between healthy human individuals. The method was immunoSEQ multiplex PCR; TCRdb's version includes in-frame clones alone and lacks a portion of them. The sample records hundreds of thousands of clones, around 73% being singletons. Sequenced input: memory CD4+ T cells sorted from blood. Documented subset: CD45RA-negative fraction. The receptors shown here come from a woman aged 30 to 39 in good health.

The V and J genes are TRBV6-1 and TRBJ1-1; the D is unclear. This CDR3 spans 12 amino acids. Germline V gene lookup returns CDR1 MNHNS and CDR2 SASEGT. Trimming removed 6 bases from V and 6 bases from J, with 11 bases in between. CDR3 residues: CASRFGEAEAFF. CDR3 sequence (DNA): TGTGCCAGCAGATTCGGCGAAGCTGAAGCTTTCTTT.

CDR3 amino acids: CASSLNRNPYEQYF. The CDR3 region has the DNA TGTGCCAGCAGTTTAAATAGAAATCCCTACGAGCAGTACTTC. The genes are TRBV27 and TRBJ2-7; D uncertain. The germline V gene has CDR1 MNHEY and CDR2 SMNVEV (reference sequence). Trimming pared 2 bases from V and 2 bases from J, leaving 10 bases between. The CDR3 has 14 amino acids.

The gene calls are TRBV5-1 and TRBJ2-5; a possible D gene is TRBD1 (6 bases). CDR1 is SGHRS and CDR2 is YFSETQ in the germline V gene. This CDR3 has 15 amino acids. Trimming removed 4 bases from V and 3 bases from J, with 16 bases in between. CDR3 protein: CASSVQGALEETQYF. CDR3 DNA: TGCGCCAGCAGCGTACAGGGAGCGTTGGAAGAGACCCAGTACTTC.

The chain combines TRBV19 with TRBJ1-1; a possible D gene is TRBD1 (5 bases). The V gene's germline CDR1 is LNHDA and CDR2 SQIVND (reference sequence). The CDR3 totals 12 residues. Trimming removed 5 bases from V and 7 bases from J, with 11 bases in between. CDR3 region: CASSPQGGEAFF. DNA for the CDR3: TGTGCCAGTAGTCCTCAGGGTGGTGAAGCTTTCTTT. Full variable domain (rest looked up from reference TRBV19 and TRBJ1-1): DGGITQSPKYLFRKEGQNVTLSCEQNLNHDAMYWYRQDPGQGLRLIYYSQIVNDFQKGDIAEGYSVSREKKESFPLTVTSAQKNPTAFYLCASSPQGGEAFFGQGTRLTVV.

In this sample, this clone turned up a few times. The chain has TRBV28 and TRBJ1-1; the match to TRBD1 covers 7 bases. Germline V CDR1 and CDR2: MDHEN, SYDVKM. Unmatched junction bases numbered 12, after V lost 1 base and J lost 4 bases. The CDR3 spans 17 residues. CDR3: CASSLLTGNRGGTEAFF. The CDR3 DNA sequence: TGTGCCAGCAGTTTATTGACGGGCAACAGGGGAGGCACTGAAGCTTTCTTT. The variable domain in full, with the rest retrieved from reference TRBV28 and TRBJ1-1, is DVKVTQSSRYLVKRTGEKVFLECVQDMDHENMFWYRQDPGLGLRLIYFSYDVKMKEKGDIPEGYSVSREKKERFSLILESASTNQTSMYLCASSLLTGNRGGTEAFFGQGTRLTVV.

This chain links TRBV18 with TRBJ1-2, with D perhaps TRBD1 (6 bases). The CDR3 is 13 residues long. The V gene's germline CDR1 is KGHSH and CDR2 LQKENI. Trimming took off 6 bases at V and 2 bases at J, with 10 bases between the two ends. CDR3 nucleotides: TGTGCCAGCTCGCGGACAGACAACTATGGCTACACCTTC. Translating gives CASSRTDNYGYTF.

The CDR3 reads CASSFPLAGIVWGNIQYF. DNA for the CDR3: TGTGCCAGCAGCTTCCCCTTAGCGGGAATCGTGTGGGGAAACATTCAGTACTTC. The chain uses TRBV11-3 and TRBJ2-4, with TRBD2 matching 8 bases. Germline V gives CDR1 SGHNT, CDR2 YENEEA. The CDR3 has 18 residues. V was clipped by 3 bases and J by 6 bases; unmatched bases: 16.

Comment on this clone: At one end the junction does not follow the germline gene, possibly because of a read error. This rearrangement joins TRBV7-9 to TRBJ1-1; the match to TRBD1 covers 7 bases. Looked up from germline, CDR1 is SEHNR and CDR2 is FQNEAQ (reference sequence). This CDR3 is built from 14 residues. The CDR3 protein is CASSLGQVNTEAFF. CDR3 coding DNA: TGTGCCAGCAGTTTAGGACAGGTGAACACTGAAGCTTTCTTT. Using reference TRBV7-9 and TRBJ1-1 for the parts outside the CDR3, the full variable domain is DTGVSQNPRHKITKRGQNVTFRCDPISEHNRLYWYRQTLGQGPEFLTYFQNEAQLEKSRLLSDRFSAERPKGSFSTLEIQRTEQGDSAMYLCASSLGQVNTEAFFGQGTRLTVV.

The chain couples TRBV14 to TRBJ2-1; 8 bases are shared with TRBD2. V was pared by 5 bases and J by 15 bases, with 6 bases of the junction left unmatched. The CDR3 covers 11 residues. From germline, CDR1 is SGHDN and CDR2 FVKESK. The CDR3 protein is CASSKGTRLFF. DNA of the CDR3: TGTGCCAGCAGCAAGGGGACTAGACTGTTCTTC.

The chain carries TRBV7-9 and TRBJ2-7; D is unresolved. The ends were cut back, 2 bases at V and 6 bases at J, with 11 bases in the middle. The CDR3 consists of 13 residues. Germline loops: CDR1 SEHNR, CDR2 FQNEAQ (reference sequence). CDR3 sequence: CASSLTQVGEQYF. CDR3 DNA sequence: TGTGCCAGCAGCTTAACGCAGGTCGGCGAGCAGTACTTC.

This clone was observed a single time. The V and J genes are TRBV9 and TRBJ1-4; maybe TRBD1 (5 bases). Trimming pared 3 bases from V and 3 bases from J, leaving 12 bases between. The germline V gene has CDR1 SGDLS and CDR2 YYNGEE. This CDR3 comprises 15 residues. The CDR3 loop reads CASSARGISNEKLFF. In DNA form, the CDR3 reads TGTGCCAGCAGCGCCCGGGGGATCTCTAATGAAAAACTGTTTTTT.

This clone is a singleton in its sample. V usage is TRBV29-1 and J usage is TRBJ2-7; D is unclear. The germline V and J ends were trimmed by 4 bases and 0 bases, with 10 bases remaining between them. The CDR3 contains 13 residues. Germline V gene data show CDR1 as SQVTM and CDR2 as ANQGSEA. In DNA form, the CDR3 reads TGCAGCGTTGTCGCGGACCTCTCCTACGAGCAGTACTTC. It encodes CSVVADLSYEQYF.